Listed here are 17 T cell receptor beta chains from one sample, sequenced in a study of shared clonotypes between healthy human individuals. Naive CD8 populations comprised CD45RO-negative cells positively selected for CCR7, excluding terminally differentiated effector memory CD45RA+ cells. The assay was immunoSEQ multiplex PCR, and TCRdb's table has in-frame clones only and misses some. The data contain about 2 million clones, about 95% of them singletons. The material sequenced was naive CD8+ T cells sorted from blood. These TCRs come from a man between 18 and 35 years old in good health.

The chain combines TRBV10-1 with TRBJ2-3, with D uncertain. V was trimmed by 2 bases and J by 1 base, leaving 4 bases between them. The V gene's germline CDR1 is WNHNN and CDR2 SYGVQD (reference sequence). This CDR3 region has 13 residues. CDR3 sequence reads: CASSEGRTDTQYF. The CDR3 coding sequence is TGCGCCAGCAGTGAGGGGCGCACAGATACGCAGTATTTT.

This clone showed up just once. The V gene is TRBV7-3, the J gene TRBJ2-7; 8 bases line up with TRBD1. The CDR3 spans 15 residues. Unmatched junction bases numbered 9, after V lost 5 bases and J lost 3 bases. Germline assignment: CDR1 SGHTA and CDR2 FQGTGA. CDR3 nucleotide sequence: TGTGCCAGCAGCCCTACCGGGACAGGAGGCTACGAGCAGTACTTC. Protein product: CASSPTGTGGYEQYF.

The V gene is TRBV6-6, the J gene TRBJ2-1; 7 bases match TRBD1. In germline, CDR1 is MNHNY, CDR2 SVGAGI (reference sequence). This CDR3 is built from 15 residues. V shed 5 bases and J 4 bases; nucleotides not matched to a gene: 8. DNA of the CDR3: TGTGCCAGCAGTCCGCCTGAGGGGGCTTACAATGAGCAGTTCTTC. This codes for CASSPPEGAYNEQFF.

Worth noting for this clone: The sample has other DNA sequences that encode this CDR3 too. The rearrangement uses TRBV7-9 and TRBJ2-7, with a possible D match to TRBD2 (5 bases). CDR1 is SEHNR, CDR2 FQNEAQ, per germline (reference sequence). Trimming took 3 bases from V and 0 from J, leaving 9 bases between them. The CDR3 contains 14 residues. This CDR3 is CASSFGGSSYEQYF. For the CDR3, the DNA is TGTGCCAGCAGCTTCGGCGGGTCCTCCTACGAGCAGTACTTC.

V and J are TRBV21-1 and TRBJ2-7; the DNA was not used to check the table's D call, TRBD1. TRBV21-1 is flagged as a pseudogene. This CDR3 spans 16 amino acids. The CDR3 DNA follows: TGTGCCAGCAGCAACCTACCGACAGGGGGCTCGGACGAGCAGTACTTC. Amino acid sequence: CASSNLPTGGSDEQYF.

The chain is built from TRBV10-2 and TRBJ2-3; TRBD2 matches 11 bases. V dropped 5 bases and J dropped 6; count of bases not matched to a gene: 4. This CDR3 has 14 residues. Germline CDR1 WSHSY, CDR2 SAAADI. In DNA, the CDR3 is TGCGCCAGCAGTCCTAGCGGGGGGTACGATACGCAGTATTTT. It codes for CASSPSGGYDTQYF.

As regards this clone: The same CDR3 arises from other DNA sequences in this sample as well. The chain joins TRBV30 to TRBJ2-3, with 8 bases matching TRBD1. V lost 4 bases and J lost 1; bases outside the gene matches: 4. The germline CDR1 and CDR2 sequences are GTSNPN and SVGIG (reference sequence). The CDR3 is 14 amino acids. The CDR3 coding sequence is TGTGCCTGGACGCCGGGACAGGGCACAGATACGCAGTATTTT. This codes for CAWTPGQGTDTQYF.

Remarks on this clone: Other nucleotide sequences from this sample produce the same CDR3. The CDR3 DNA reads as TGTGCCAGCAGTTATAGCGGGAGTACCGGGGAGCTGTTTTTT. This translates into CASSYSGSTGELFF. The chain employs TRBV6-5 and TRBJ2-2, with 9 bases fitting TRBD2. Germline CDR1 MNHEY, CDR2 SVGAGI. The CDR3 covers 14 residues. The V gene end was trimmed by 3 bases and the J gene end by 5 bases; junction bases not matched to a gene: 1.

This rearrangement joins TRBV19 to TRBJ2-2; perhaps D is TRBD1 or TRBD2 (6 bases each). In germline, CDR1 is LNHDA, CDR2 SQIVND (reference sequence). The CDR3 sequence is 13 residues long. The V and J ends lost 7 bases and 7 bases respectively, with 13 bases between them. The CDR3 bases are TGTGCCAGTATAGGAGGGGGTTACGGGGAGCTGTTTTTT. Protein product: CASIGGGYGELFF.

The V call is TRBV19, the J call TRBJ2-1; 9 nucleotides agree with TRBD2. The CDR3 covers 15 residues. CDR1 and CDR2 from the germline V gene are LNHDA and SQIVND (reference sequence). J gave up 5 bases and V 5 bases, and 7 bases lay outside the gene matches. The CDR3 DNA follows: TGTGCCAGTAGTGCGGTAGCGGGAGTAGACAATGAGCAGTTCTTC. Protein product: CASSAVAGVDNEQFF.

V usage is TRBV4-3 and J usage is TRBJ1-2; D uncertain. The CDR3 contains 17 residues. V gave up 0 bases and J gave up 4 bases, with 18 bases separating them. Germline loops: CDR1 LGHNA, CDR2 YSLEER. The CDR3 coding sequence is TGCGCCAGCAGCCAAGAGAATAATGAGATGTACACCTATGGCTACACCTTC. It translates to CASSQENNEMYTYGYTF.

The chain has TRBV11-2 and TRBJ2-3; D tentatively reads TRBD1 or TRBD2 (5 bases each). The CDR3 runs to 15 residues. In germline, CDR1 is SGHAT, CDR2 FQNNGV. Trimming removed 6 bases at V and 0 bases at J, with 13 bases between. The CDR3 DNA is TGTGCCAGCAGTGTTGGGGGAACTAGCACAGATACGCAGTATTTT. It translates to CASSVGGTSTDTQYF.

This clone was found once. CDR3 amino acids: CASSEGGSRFSYEQYF. CDR3 bases: TGTGCCAGCAGTGAAGGAGGGAGCCGGTTCTCCTACGAGCAGTACTTC. The gene calls are TRBV2 and TRBJ2-7; D might be TRBD2 (5 bases). The germline V and J ends were trimmed by 1 base and 0 bases, with 13 bases remaining between them. CDR3 length equals 16 residues. Germline loops: CDR1 SNHLY, CDR2 FYNNEI.

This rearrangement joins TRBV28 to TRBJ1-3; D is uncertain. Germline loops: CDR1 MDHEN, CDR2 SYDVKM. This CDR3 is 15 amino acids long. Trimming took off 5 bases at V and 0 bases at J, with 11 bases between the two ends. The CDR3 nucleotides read TGTGCCAGCAGTACCGGAACAAACTCTGGAAACACCATATATTTT. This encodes CASSTGTNSGNTIYF.

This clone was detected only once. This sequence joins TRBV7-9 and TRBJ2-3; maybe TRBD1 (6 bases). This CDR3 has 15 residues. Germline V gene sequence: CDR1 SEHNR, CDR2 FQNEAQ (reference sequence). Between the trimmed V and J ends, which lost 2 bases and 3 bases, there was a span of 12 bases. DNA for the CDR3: TGTGCCAGCAGCTTATCAGGGGCGCGAACAGATACGCAGTATTTT. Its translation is CASSLSGARTDTQYF.

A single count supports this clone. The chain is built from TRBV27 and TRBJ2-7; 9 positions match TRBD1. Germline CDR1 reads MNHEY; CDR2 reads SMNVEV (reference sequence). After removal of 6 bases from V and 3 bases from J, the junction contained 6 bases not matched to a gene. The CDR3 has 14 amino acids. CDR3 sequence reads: CASSSQGAIYEQYF. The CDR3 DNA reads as TGTGCCAGCAGCTCACAGGGGGCGATCTACGAGCAGTACTTC.

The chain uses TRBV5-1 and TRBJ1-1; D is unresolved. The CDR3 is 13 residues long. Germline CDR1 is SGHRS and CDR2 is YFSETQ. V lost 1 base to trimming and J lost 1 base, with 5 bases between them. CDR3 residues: CASSLSRNTEAFF. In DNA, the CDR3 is TGCGCCAGCAGCTTGAGTCGGAACACTGAAGCTTTCTTT.